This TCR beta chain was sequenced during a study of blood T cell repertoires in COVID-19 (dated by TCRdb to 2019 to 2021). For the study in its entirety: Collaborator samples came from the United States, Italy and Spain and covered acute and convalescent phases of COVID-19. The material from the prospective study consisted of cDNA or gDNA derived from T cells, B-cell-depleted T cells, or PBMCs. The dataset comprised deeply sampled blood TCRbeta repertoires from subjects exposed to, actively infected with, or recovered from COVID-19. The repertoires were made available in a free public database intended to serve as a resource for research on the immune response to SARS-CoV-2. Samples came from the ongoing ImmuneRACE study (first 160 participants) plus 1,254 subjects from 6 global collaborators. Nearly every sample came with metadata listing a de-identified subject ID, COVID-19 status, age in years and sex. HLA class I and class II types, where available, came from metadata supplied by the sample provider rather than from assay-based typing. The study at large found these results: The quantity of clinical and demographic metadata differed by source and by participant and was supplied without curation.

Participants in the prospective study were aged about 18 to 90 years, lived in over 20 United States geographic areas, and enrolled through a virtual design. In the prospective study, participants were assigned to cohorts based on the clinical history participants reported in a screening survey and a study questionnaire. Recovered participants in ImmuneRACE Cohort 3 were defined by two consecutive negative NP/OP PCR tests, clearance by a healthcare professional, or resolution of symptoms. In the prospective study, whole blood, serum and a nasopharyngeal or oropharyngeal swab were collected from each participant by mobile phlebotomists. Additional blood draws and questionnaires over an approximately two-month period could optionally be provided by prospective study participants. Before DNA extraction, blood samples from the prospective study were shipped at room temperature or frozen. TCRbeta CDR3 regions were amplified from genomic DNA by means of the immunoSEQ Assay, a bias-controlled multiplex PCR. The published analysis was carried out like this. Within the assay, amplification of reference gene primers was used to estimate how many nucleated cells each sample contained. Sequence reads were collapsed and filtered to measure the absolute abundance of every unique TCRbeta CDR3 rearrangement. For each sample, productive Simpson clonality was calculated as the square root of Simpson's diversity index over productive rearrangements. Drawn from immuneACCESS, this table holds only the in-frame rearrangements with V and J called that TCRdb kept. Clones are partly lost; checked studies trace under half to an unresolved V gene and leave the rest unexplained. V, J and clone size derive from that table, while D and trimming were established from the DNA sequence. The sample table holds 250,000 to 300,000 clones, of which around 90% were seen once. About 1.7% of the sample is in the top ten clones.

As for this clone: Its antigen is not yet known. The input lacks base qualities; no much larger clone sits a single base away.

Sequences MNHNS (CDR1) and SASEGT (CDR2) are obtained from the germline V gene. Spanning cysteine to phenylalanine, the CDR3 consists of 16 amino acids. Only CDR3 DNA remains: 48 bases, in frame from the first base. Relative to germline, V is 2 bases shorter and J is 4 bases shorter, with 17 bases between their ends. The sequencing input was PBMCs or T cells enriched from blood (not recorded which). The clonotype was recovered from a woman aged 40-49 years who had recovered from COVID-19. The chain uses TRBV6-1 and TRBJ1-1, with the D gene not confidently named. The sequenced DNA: TGTGCCAGCAGTGAAAGTTTGAGAGAAAGAGGCACTGAAGCTTTCTTT. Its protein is CASSESLRERGTEAFF.